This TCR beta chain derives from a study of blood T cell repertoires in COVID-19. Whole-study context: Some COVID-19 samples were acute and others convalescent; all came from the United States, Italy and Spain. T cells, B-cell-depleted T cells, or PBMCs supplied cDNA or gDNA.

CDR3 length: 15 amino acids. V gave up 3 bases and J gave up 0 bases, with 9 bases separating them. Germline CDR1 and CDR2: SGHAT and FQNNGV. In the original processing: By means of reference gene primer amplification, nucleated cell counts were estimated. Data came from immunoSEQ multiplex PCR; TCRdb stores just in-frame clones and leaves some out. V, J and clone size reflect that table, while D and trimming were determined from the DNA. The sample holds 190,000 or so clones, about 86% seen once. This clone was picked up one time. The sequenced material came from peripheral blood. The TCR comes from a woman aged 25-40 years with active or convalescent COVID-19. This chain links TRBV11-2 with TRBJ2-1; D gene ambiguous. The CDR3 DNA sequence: TGTGCCAGCAGCTTGCTGGCGGCCTCCTACAATGAGCAGTTCTTC. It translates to CASSLLAASYNEQFF. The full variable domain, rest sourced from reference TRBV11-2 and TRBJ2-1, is EAGVAQSPRYKIIEKRQSVAFWCNPISGHATLYWYQQILGQGPKLLIQFQNNGVVDDSQLPKDRFSAERLKGVDSTLKIQPAKLEDSAVYLCASSLLAASYNEQFFGPGTRLTVL.